These T cell receptor beta chains were read from a single sample in a study of OX40 agonist ivuxolimab in advanced cancers. TCRdb's table, derived via immunoSEQ multiplex PCR, lists solely in-frame clones and lacks some. The profile shows roughly 45,000 clones, around 90% of them singletons. The material was CD4+ or CD8+ T cells sorted from blood, obtained in a trial of the OX40 agonist ivuxolimab. The receptors were gathered from an adult with an advanced solid tumor such as melanoma, head and neck, liver or kidney cancer. Both conserved end residues are part of each CDR3. Each record gives: clone size, J gene, D gene, V gene, CDR3 protein, CDR3 DNA. The D gene is left open where the match is weak. Rows give clone size only sometimes, using once, few, many, or a class for an expanded clone.

few | TRBJ2-7 | TRBD1 | TRBV28 | CASVRDSRYEQYF | TGTGCCAGTGTCCGGGACAGTCGCTACGAGCAGTACTTC
- | TRBJ2-7 | TRBD2 | TRBV11-2 | CASSLVRGSGRPSSYEQYF | TGTGCCAGCAGCTTAGTCAGGGGTAGCGGGAGGCCTAGCTCCTACGAGCAGTACTTC
- | TRBJ2-5 | - | TRBV28 | CASSLPRGSGETQYF | TGTGCCAGCAGTTTACCACGGGGGAGCGGAGAGACCCAGTACTTC
- | TRBJ2-1 | - | TRBV5-1 | CASTAGGSYNEQFF | TGCGCCAGCACCGCAGGGGGGTCCTACAATGAGCAGTTCTTC
- | TRBJ2-7 | - | TRBV6-8 | CASSYSLKDNSYEQYF | TGTGCCAGCAGTTACTCTCTTAAGGACAACTCCTACGAGCAGTACTTC
- | TRBJ2-7 | - | TRBV14 | CASSPPGKAYEQYF | TGTGCCAGCAGCCCCCCGGGAAAAGCCTACGAGCAGTACTTC
- | TRBJ2-7 | - | TRBV28 | CASSLRGGASYEQYF | TGTGCCAGCAGTTTAAGAGGCGGGGCCTCCTACGAGCAGTACTTC
- | TRBJ2-7 | - | TRBV19 | CASSIGVPPGHEQYF | TGTGCCAGTAGTATTGGAGTCCCCCCTGGCCACGAGCAGTACTTC
- | TRBJ1-4 | - | TRBV9 | CASSDGENEKLFF | TGTGCCAGTTCGGACGGAGAGAATGAAAAACTGTTTTTT
- | TRBJ2-2 | TRBD1 | TRBV5-1 | CASSLGQGDNTGELFF | TGCGCCAGCAGCTTGGGACAGGGGGATAACACCGGGGAGCTGTTTTTT
- | TRBJ2-1 | TRBD2 | TRBV10-3 | CAISAGTSGGYYNEQFF | TGTGCCATCAGTGCCGGGACTAGCGGGGGGTACTACAATGAGCAGTTCTTC
- | TRBJ1-1 | - | TRBV28 | CASGQMNTEAFF | TGTGCCAGCGGACAGATGAACACTGAAGCTTTCTTT
- | TRBJ2-2 | TRBD1 | TRBV28 | CASSRGQSTGELFF | TGTGCCAGCAGCAGGGGGCAATCCACCGGGGAGCTGTTTTTT
- | TRBJ1-5 | TRBD1 | TRBV7-1 | CASSSNGQGGQPQHF | TGTGCCAGCAGCTCCAACGGACAGGGGGGCCAGCCCCAGCATTTT
- | TRBJ1-4 | - | TRBV7-9 | CASSLTGGGSEKLFF | TGTGCCAGCAGTTTAACAGGCGGCGGGAGTGAAAAACTGTTTTTT
- | TRBJ2-6 | - | TRBV4-1 | CASSQGAGFSSGANVLTF | TGCGCCAGCAGCCAAGGGGCAGGCTTTAGCTCTGGGGCCAACGTCCTGACTTTC
once | TRBJ1-2 | - | TRBV4-3 | CASSRLGYTF | TGCGCCAGCAGCCGTCTCGGCTACACCTTC
- | TRBJ1-6 | TRBD1 | TRBV28 | CASSPGDRNNSPLHF | TGTGCCAGCAGTCCCGGGGACAGAAACAATTCACCCCTCCACTTT
once | TRBJ2-7 | TRBD1 | TRBV29-1 | CSVLTGGKYEQYF | TGCAGCGTGTTGACAGGGGGCAAGTACGAGCAGTACTTC
- | TRBJ1-6 | - | TRBV5-4 | CASSSPGLLSLHF | TGTGCCAGCAGCTCCCCCGGTTTGTTGTCCCTCCACTTT
few | TRBJ2-2 | - | TRBV7-2 | CASRIAGQINTGELFF | TGTGCCAGCAGGATAGCGGGACAGATAAACACCGGGGAGCTGTTTTTT
- | TRBJ2-2 | TRBD1 | TRBV28 | CASSSPDRVGELFF | TGTGCCAGCAGTTCCCCGGACAGGGTCGGGGAGCTGTTTTTT
- | TRBJ2-7 | - | TRBV2 | CASSEGPSYEQYF | TGTGCCAGCAGTGAAGGTCCCAGCTACGAGCAGTACTTC
- | TRBJ1-1 | - | TRBV6-6 | CASLQDTEAFF | TGTGCCAGCCTGCAGGACACTGAAGCTTTCTTT
- | TRBJ2-3 | TRBD2 | TRBV27 | CASSPVGSGGAFGTDTQYF | TGTGCCAGCAGTCCTGTGGGTAGCGGGGGGGCCTTTGGCACAGATACGCAGTATTTT
- | TRBJ2-3 | - | TRBV2 | CASSEYGLGDSTDTQYF | TGTGCCAGCAGTGAATATGGGTTAGGGGATAGCACAGATACGCAGTATTTT
- | TRBJ2-7 | TRBD1 | TRBV6-6 | CASSYLGQADYEQYF | TGTGCCAGCAGTTATTTAGGACAGGCCGACTACGAGCAGTACTTC
- | TRBJ1-5 | - | TRBV27 | CASSTGGAGDGLSNQPQHF | TGTGCCAGCAGTACGGGAGGAGCGGGGGACGGTTTAAGCAATCAGCCCCAGCATTTT
- | TRBJ2-1 | TRBD1 | TRBV27 | CASSPKPRTGNNEQFF | TGTGCCAGCAGTCCCAAACCACGGACAGGGAACAATGAGCAGTTCTTC
- | TRBJ1-2 | - | TRBV7-9 | CASSPITGDFNYGYTF | TGTGCCAGCAGCCCGATAACCGGGGACTTTAACTATGGCTACACCTTC
- | TRBJ2-5 | - | TRBV7-2 | CASSLVGGETQYF | TGTGCCAGCAGCTTAGTTGGAGGGGAGACCCAGTACTTC
- | TRBJ2-2 | - | TRBV2 | CASRKDANTGELFF | TGTGCCAGCAGAAAAGACGCGAACACCGGGGAGCTGTTTTTT
- | TRBJ1-4 | - | TRBV2 | CASSESGLVRKLFF | TGTGCCAGCAGTGAGTCAGGATTGGTTCGAAAACTGTTTTTT
- | TRBJ1-2 | TRBD1 | TRBV7-9 | CASSSRQGSYTF | TGTGCCAGCAGCTCGAGACAGGGTAGCTACACCTTC
- | TRBJ2-7 | TRBD2 | TRBV5-4 | CASSLGSGRASEQYF | TGTGCCAGCAGCTTGGGCAGCGGGAGGGCCTCCGAGCAGTACTTC
- | TRBJ2-1 | - | TRBV5-4 | CASSLVAGVSSYNEQFF | TGTGCCAGCAGCTTGGTGGCCGGAGTAAGCTCCTACAATGAGCAGTTCTTC
- | TRBJ2-2 | - | TRBV7-3 | CASSRRESGELFF | TGTGCCAGCAGCCGCAGGGAATCCGGGGAGCTGTTTTTT
- | TRBJ2-5 | TRBD1 | TRBV11-3 | CASSLGVSTGGETQYF | TGTGCCAGCAGCTTAGGTGTATCGACAGGGGGAGAGACCCAGTACTTC
- | TRBJ1-1 | - | TRBV6-1 | CASSAGPDTEAFF | TGTGCCAGCAGTGCCGGGCCAGACACTGAAGCTTTCTTT
- | TRBJ2-2 | - | TRBV9 | CASRPRDTITGELFF | TGTGCCAGCCGACCCCGGGACACCATAACCGGGGAGCTGTTTTTT
- | TRBJ2-3 | - | TRBV4-1 | CASSQEVGVTDTQYF | TGCGCCAGCAGCCAAGAGGTGGGGGTTACAGATACGCAGTATTTT
- | TRBJ1-5 | - | TRBV5-1 | CASSLDRAAGQPQHF | TGCGCCAGCAGCTTGGACAGGGCAGCGGGTCAGCCCCAGCATTTT
once | TRBJ2-1 | - | TRBV15 | CATSTRRVNEQFF | TGTGCCACCAGCACCAGAAGGGTCAATGAGCAGTTCTTC